The sequence of this T cell receptor (beta chain) was determined in a study of blood T cell repertoires in COVID-19. This CDR3 has 15 residues. With 4 bases clipped from V and 3 bases from J, the junction kept 5 bases outside the gene matches. Germline V gives CDR1 MRHNA, CDR2 SNTAGT. In the original workflow: Reference gene primers were amplified, and this amplification served to estimate nucleated cell counts. Produced via immunoSEQ multiplex PCR; TCRdb's table is partial and in-frame only. V and J calls and clone size come straight from that table; D and trimming were deduced from the DNA. The data hold 66,000 or so clones, with about 86% observed a single time.

The J gene is TRBJ2-2, the V gene TRBV6-4; TRBD2 matches at 7 bases. Sequenced material: peripheral blood. This clonotype was obtained from a middle-aged man with active COVID-19. The CDR3 is CASSALAGDTGELFF. CDR3 bases: TGTGCCAGCAGTGCACTCGCGGGAGACACCGGGGAGCTGTTTTTT.